This TCR beta chain was retrieved from a study of regulatory T cells in long-lasting Graves disease. Regarding the study as a whole: Peripheral blood alone, not thyroid tissue, underwent study.

Sample time point: newly diagnosed GD, antithyroid drugs for less than 3 months. Extracted PBMC RNA gave rise to the TCR library. A few counts support this clonotype. Its antigen is still unknown. The TCR beta library used iRepertoire HTBI primers with Arm-PCR amplification of CDR3. TCRdb processed the multiplex PCR reads anew with MiXCR; each CDR3 protein has one entry. Counted here are 550,000 to 700,000 distinct CDR3 sequences, about 16% occurring once; the ten biggest clones make up approximately 12%. V dropped 0 bases and J dropped 3 bases, with 10 bases sitting between them. Germline CDR1 and CDR2: SNHLY and FYNNEI. CDR3 length: 15 amino acids. This sample was shared with a second study, whose subject was T cells in Graves' hyperthyroidism and ophthalmopathy.

The sequence was collected from a man younger than 35 with Graves disease. V gene TRBV2 combines with J gene TRBJ2-3; no clear D. The starting material was peripheral blood mononuclear cells (PBMCs), obtained at new diagnosis, from a patient treated with antithyroid drugs. The CDR3 loop is CASSEALGRTDTQYF. CDR3 in DNA: TGTGCCAGCAGTGAAGCGCTCGGGCGGACAGATACGCAGTATTTT. Full variable domain (outside the CDR3, taken from reference TRBV2 and TRBJ2-3): EPEVTQTPSHQVTQMGQEVILRCVPISNHLYFYWYRQILGQKVEFLVSFYNNEISEKSEIFDDQFSVERPDGSNFTLKIRSTKLEDSAMYFCASSEALGRTDTQYFGPGTRLTVL.